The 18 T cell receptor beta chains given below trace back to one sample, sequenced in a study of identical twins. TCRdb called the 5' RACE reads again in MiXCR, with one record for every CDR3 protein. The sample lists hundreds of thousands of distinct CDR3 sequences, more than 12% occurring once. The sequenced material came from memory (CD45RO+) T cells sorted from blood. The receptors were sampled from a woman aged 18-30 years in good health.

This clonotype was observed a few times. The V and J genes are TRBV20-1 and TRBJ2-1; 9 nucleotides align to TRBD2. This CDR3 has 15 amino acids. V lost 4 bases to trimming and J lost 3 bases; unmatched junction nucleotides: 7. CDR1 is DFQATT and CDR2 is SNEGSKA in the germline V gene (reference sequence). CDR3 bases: TGCAGTGCTATCATAGCGGGGGATGGCTACAATGAGCAGTTCTTC. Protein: CSAIIAGDGYNEQFF.

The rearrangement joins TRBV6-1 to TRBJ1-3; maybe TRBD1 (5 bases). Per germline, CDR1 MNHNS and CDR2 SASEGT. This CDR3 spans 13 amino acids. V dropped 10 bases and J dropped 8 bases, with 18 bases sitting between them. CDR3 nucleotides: TGTGCCATCAGGGCAGGGCCTCGTGACACCATATATTTT. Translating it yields CAIRAGPRDTIYF.

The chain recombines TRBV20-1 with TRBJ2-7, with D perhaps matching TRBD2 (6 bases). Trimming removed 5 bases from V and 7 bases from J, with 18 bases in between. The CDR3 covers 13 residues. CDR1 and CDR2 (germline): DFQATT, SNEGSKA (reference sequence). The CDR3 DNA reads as TGCAGTGCTCCTAGGATTAGCGGCCTGGAGCAGTACTTC. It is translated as CSAPRISGLEQYF.

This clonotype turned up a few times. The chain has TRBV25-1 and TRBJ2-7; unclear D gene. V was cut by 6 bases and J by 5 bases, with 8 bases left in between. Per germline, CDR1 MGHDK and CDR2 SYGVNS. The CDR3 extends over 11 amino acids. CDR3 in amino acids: CASSEENEQYF. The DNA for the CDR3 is TGTGCCAGCAGCGAGGAGAACGAGCAGTACTTC.

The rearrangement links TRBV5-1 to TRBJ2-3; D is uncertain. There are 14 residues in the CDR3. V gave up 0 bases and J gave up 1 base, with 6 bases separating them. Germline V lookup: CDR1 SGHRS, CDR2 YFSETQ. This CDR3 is CASSLGSRTDTQYF. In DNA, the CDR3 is TGCGCCAGCAGCTTGGGGAGCCGCACAGATACGCAGTATTTT.

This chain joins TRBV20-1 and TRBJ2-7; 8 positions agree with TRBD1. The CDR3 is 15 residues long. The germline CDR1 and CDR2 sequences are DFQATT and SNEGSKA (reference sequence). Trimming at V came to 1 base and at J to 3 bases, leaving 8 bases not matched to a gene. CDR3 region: CSARGMDREYYEQYF. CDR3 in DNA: TGCAGTGCTAGAGGGATGGACAGGGAGTACTACGAGCAGTACTTC.

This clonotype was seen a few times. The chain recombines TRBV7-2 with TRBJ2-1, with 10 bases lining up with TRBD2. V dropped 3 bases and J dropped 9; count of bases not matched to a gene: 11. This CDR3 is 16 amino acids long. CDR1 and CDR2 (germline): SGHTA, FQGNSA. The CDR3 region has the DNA TGTGCCAGCAGCTTCCAAATAGCGGGAGGTGAGGGTGAGCAGTTCTTC. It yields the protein CASSFQIAGGEGEQFF.

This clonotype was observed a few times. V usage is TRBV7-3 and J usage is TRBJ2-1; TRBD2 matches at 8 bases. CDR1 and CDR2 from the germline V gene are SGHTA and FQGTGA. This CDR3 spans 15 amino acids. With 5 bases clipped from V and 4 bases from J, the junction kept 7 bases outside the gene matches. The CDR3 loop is CASSPLSGGYNEQFF. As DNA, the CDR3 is TGTGCCAGCAGCCCGCTCAGCGGGGGTTACAATGAGCAGTTCTTC.

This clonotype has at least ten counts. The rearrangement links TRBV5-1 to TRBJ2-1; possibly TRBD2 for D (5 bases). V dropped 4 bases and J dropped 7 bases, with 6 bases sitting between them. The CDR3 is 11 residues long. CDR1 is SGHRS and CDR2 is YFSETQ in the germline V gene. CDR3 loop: CASSAGNEQFF. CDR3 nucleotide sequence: TGCGCCAGCAGCGCGGGTAATGAGCAGTTCTTC.

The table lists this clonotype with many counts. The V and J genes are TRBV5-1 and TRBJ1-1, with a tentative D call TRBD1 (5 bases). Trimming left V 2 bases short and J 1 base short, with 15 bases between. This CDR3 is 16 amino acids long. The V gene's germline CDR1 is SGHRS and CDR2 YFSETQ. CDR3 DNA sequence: TGCGCCAGCAGCTTAGACCCTCCGGGACCGAACACTGAAGCTTTCTTT. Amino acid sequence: CASSLDPPGPNTEAFF.

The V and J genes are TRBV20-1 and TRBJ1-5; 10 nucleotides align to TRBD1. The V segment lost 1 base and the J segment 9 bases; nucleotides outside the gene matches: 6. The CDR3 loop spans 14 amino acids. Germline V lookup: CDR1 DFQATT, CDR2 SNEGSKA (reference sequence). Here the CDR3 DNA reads TGCAGTGCTAGAGGACAGGGGGCCCATGGGCCCCAGCATTTT. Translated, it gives CSARGQGAHGPQHF.

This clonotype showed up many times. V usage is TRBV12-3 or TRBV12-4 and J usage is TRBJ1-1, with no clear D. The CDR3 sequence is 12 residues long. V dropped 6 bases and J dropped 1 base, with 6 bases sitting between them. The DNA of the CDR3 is TGTGCCAGCAGGAATACGAACACTGAAGCTTTCTTT. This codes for CASRNTNTEAFF.

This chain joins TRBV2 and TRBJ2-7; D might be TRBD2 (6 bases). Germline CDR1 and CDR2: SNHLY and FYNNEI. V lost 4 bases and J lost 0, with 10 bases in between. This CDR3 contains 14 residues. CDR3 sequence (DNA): TGTGCCAGCAGTGCCGGCGGGAACTCCTACGAGCAGTACTTC. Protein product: CASSAGGNSYEQYF.

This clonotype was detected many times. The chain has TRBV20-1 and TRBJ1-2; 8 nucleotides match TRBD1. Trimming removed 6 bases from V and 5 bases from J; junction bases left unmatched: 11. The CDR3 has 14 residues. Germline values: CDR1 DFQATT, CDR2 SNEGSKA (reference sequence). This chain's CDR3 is CSAYRDRPSYGYTF. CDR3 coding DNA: TGCAGTGCCTACCGGGACAGGCCTTCTTATGGCTACACCTTC.

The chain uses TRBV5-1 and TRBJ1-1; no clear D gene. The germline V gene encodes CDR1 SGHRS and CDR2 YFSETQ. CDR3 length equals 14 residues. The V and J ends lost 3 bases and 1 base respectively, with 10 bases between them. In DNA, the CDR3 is TGCGCCAGCAGCTCCGGTACCCAGAACACTGAAGCTTTCTTT. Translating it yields CASSSGTQNTEAFF.

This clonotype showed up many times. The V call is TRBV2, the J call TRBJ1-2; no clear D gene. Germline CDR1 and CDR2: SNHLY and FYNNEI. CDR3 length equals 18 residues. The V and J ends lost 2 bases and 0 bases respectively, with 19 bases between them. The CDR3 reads CASSERPDVTLANYGYTF. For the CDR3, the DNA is TGTGCCAGCAGTGAACGTCCGGACGTGACCTTAGCTAACTATGGCTACACCTTC.

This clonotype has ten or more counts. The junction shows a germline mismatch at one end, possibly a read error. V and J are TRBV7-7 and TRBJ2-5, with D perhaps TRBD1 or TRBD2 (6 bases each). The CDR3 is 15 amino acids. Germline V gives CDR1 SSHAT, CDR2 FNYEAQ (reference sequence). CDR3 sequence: CASSPGWGAEKTQYF. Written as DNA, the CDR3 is TGTGCTAGCAGCCCTGGCTGGGGGGCCGAAAAGACCCAGTACTTC. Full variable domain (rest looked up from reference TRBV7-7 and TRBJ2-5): GAGVSQSPRYKVTKRGQDVTLRCDPISSHATLYWYQQALGQGPEFLTYFNYEAQPDKSGLPSDRFSAERPEGSISTLTIQRTEQRDSAMYRCASSPGWGAEKTQYFGPGTRLLVL.

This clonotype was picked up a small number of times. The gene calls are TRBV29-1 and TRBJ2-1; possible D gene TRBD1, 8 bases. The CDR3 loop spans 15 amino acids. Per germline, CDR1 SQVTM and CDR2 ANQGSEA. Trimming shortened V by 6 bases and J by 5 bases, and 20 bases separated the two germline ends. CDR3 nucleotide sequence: TGCAGCGTGGATACAGGGGGGGGTATCAACAATGAGCAGTTCTTC. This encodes CSVDTGGGINNEQFF.